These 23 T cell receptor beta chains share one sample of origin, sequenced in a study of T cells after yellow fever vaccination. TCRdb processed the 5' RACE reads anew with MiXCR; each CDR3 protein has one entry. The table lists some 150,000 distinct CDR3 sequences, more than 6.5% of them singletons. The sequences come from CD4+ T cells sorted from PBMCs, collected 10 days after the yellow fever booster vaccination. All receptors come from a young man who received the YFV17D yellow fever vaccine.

DNA for the CDR3: TGCGCCAGCAGCTTGGCCATGGGGTACACCGGGGAGCTGTTTTTT. It translates to CASSLAMGYTGELFF. V is TRBV5-1 and J is TRBJ2-2; no clear D gene. With 0 bases removed from V and 3 bases from J, the gap between germline ends came to 9 bases. The CDR3 loop spans 15 amino acids. CDR1 SGHRS and CDR2 YFSETQ come from the germline V gene.

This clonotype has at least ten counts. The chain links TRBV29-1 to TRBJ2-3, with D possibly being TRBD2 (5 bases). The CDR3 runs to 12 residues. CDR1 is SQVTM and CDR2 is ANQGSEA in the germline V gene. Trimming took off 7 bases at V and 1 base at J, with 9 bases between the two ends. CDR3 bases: TGCAGCGGAAGCGGCGGCACAGATACGCAGTATTTT. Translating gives CSGSGGTDTQYF.

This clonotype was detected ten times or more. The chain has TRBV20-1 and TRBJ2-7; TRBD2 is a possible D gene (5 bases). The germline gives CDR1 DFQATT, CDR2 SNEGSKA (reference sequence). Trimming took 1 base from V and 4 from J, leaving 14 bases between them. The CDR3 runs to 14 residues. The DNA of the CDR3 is TGCAGTGCTAGAGGACGTTCACTAGAATACGAGCAGTACTTC. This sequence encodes CSARGRSLEYEQYF.

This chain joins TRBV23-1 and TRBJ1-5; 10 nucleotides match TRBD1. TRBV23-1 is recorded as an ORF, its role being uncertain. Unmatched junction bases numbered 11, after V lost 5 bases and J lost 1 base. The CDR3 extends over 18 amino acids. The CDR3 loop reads CASSRPRDRGRSNQPQHF. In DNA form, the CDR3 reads TGCGCCAGCAGTAGACCCCGGGACAGGGGCCGGAGCAATCAGCCCCAGCATTTT.

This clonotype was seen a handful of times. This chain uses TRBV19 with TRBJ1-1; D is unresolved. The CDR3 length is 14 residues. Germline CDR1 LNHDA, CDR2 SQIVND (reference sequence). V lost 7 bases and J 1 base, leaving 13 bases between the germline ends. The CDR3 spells CASKPGRSNTEAFF. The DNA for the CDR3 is TGTGCCAGTAAGCCGGGCAGGTCGAACACTGAAGCTTTCTTT. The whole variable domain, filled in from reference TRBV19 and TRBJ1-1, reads DGGITQSPKYLFRKEGQNVTLSCEQNLNHDAMYWYRQDPGQGLRLIYYSQIVNDFQKGDIAEGYSVSREKKESFPLTVTSAQKNPTAFYLCASKPGRSNTEAFFGQGTRLTVV.

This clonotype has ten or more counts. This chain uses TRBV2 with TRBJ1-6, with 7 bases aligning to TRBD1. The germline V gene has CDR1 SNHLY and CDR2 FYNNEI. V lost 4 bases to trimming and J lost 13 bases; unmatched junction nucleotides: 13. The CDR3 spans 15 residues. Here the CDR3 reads CASSGPDRPDPPLHF. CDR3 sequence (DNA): TGTGCCAGCAGTGGCCCGGACAGGCCCGACCCGCCCCTCCACTTT. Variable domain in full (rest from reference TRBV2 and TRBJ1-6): EPEVTQTPSHQVTQMGQEVILRCVPISNHLYFYWYRQILGQKVEFLVSFYNNEISEKSEIFDDQFSVERPDGSNFTLKIRSTKLEDSAMYFCASSGPDRPDPPLHFGNGTRLTVT.

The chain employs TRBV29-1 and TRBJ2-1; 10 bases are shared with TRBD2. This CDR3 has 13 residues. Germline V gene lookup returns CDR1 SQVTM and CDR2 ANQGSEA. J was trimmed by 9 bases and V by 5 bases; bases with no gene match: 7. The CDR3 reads CSVWASGSSEQFF. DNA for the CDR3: TGCAGCGTTTGGGCTAGCGGGAGTAGTGAGCAGTTCTTC.

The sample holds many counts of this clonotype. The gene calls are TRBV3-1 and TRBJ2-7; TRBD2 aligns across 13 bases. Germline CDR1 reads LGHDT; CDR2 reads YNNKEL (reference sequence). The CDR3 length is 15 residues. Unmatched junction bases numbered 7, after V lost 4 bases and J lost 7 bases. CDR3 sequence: CASSLLTSGRPEQYF. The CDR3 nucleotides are TGTGCCAGCAGCCTCCTGACTAGCGGGAGGCCTGAGCAGTACTTC.

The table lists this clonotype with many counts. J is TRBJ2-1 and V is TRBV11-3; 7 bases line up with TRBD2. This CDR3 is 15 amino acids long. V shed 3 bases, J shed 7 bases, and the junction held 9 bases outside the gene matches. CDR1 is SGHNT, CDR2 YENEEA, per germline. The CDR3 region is CASSFETGGRNEQFF. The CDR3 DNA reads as TGTGCCAGCAGCTTCGAAACGGGAGGTAGGAATGAGCAGTTCTTC.

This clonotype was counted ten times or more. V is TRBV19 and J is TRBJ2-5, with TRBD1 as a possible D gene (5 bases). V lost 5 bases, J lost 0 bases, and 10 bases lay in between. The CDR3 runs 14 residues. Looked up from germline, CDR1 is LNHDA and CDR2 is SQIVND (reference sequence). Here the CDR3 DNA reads TGTGCCAGTAGTGTGGACATCTACCAAGAGACCCAGTACTTC. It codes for CASSVDIYQETQYF.

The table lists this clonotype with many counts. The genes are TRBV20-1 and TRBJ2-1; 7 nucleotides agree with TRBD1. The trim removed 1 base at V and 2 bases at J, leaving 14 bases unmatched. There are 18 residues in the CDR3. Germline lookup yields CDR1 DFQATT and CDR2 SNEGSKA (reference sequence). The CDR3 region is CSARVSGVAGGTYNEQFF. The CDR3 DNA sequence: TGCAGTGCTAGAGTGAGCGGAGTGGCAGGGGGTACCTACAATGAGCAGTTCTTC.

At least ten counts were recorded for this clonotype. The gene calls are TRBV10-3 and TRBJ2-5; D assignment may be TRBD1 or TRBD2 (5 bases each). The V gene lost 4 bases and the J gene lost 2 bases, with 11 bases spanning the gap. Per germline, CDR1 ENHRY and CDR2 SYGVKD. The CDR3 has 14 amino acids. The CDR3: CAISGGVLQETQYF. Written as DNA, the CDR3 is TGTGCCATCAGTGGAGGGGTCCTACAAGAGACCCAGTACTTC.

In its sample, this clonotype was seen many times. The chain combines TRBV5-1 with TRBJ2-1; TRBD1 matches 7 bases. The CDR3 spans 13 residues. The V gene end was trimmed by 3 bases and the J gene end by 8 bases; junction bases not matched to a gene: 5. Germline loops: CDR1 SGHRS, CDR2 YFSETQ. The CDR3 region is CASSSQGSDEQFF. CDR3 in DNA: TGCGCCAGCAGCTCACAGGGGAGCGATGAGCAGTTCTTC.

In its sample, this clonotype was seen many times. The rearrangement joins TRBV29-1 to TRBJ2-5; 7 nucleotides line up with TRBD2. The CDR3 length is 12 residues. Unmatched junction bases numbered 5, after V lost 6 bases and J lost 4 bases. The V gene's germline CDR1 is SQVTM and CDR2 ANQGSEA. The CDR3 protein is CSVTLAGETQYF. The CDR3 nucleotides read TGCAGCGTGACTTTAGCGGGAGAGACCCAGTACTTC.

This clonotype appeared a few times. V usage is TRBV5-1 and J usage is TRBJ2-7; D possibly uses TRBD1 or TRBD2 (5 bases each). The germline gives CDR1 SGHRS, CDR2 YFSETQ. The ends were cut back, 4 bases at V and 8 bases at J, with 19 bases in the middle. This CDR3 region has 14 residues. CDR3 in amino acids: CASSAGTEAMQQYF. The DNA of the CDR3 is TGCGCCAGCAGCGCCGGGACGGAGGCCATGCAGCAGTACTTC.

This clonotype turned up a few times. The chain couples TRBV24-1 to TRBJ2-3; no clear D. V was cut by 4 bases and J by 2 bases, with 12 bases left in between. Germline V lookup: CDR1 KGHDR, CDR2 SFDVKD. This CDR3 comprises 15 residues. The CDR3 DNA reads TGTGCCACCAGTGACCGGCTTTCTGACACAGATACGCAGTATTTT. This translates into CATSDRLSDTDTQYF.

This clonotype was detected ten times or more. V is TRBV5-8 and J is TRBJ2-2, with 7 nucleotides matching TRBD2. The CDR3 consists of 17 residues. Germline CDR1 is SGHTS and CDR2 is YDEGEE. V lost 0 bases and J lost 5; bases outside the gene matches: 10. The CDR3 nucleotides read TGTGCCAGCAGCTTGGATGGGGGACTAATTATTACCGGGGAGCTGTTTTTT. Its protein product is CASSLDGGLIITGELFF.

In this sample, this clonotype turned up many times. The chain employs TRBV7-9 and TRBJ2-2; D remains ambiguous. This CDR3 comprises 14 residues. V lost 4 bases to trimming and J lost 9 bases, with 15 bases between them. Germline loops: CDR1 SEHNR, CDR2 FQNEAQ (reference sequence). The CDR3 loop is CASSSVRVPRELFF. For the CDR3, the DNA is TGTGCCAGCAGCTCCGTACGAGTCCCCAGGGAGCTGTTTTTT. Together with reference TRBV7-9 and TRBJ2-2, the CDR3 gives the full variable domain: DTGVSQNPRHKITKRGQNVTFRCDPISEHNRLYWYRQTLGQGPEFLTYFQNEAQLEKSRLLSDRFSAERPKGSFSTLEIQRTEQGDSAMYLCASSSVRVPRELFFGEGSRLTVL.

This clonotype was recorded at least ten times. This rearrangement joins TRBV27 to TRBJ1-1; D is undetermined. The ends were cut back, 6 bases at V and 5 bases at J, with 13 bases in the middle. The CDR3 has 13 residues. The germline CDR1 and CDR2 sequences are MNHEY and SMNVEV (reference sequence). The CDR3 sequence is CASSPLARTEAFF. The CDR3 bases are TGTGCCAGCAGCCCCCTGGCGAGGACTGAAGCTTTCTTT.

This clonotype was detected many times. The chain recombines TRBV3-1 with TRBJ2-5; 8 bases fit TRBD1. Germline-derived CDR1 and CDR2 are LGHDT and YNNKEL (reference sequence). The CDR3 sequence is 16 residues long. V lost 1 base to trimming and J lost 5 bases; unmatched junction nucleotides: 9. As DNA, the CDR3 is TGTGCCAGCAGCCAAGGGAGCAGGGGGCTTTTGGAGACCCAGTACTTC. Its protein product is CASSQGSRGLLETQYF.

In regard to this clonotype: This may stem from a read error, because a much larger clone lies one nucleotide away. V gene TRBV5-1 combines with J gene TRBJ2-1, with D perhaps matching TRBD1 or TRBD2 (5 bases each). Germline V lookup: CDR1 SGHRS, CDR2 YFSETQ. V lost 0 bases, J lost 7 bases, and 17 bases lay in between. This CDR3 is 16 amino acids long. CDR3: CASSLAWGTPKNEQFF. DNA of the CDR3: TGCGCCAGCAGCTTGGCTTGGGGGACGCCTAAGAATGAGCAGTTCTTC.

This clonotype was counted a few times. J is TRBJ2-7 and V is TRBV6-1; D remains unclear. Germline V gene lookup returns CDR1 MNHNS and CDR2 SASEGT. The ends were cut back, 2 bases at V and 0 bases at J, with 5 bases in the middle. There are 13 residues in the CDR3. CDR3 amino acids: CASSERLSYEQYF. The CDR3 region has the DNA TGTGCCAGCAGTGAACGGCTCTCCTACGAGCAGTACTTC.

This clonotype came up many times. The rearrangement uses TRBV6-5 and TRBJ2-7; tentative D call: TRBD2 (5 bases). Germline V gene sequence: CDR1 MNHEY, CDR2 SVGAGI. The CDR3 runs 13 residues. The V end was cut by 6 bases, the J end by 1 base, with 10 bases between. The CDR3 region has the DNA TGTGCCAGCAGAAAGAGCGGATCCTACGAGCAGTACTTC. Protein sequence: CASRKSGSYEQYF.